This T cell receptor beta chain was observed in a study of blood T cell repertoires in COVID-19. As for the study in general: Donors in the United States, Italy and Spain gave samples during acute or convalescent COVID-19.

Germline V CDR1 and CDR2: MNHNS, SASEGT. V gave up 5 bases and J gave up 5 bases; unmatched junction bases: 5. The CDR3 runs 13 residues. Profiled with immunoSEQ multiplex PCR; TCRdb holds only in-frame clones, not every one. The data show 650,000 to 800,000 clones, 85% to 90% seen once. Sequencing was performed on peripheral blood. The origin of this receptor is a woman under 30 with acute or convalescent COVID-19. The chain recombines TRBV6-1 with TRBJ1-2, with 7 positions matching TRBD1. CDR3 DNA: TGTGCCAGCAGTTCGACAGGGAATTATGGCTACACCTTC. It is translated as CASSSTGNYGYTF.